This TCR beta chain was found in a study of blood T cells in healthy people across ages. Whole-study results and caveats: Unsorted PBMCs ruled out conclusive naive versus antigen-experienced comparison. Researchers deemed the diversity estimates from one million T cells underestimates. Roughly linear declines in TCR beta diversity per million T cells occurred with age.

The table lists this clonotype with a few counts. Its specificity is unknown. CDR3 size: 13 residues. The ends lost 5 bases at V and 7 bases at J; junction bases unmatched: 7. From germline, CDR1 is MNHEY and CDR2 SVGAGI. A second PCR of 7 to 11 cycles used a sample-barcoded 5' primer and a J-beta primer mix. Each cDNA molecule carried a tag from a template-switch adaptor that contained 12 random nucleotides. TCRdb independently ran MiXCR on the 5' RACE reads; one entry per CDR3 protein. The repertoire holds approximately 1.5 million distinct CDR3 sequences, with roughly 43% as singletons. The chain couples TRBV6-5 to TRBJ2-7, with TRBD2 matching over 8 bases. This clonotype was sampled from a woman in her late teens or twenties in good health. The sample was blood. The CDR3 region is CASSARRGGEQYF. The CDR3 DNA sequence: TGTGCCAGCAGTGCTCGCCGGGGGGGTGAGCAGTACTTC.